This TCR beta chain is from a study of blood T cell repertoires in COVID-19 (dated by TCRdb to 2020 to 2021). Study-wide context: The collaborator samples originated in the United States, Italy and Spain and spanned the acute and convalescent phases of COVID-19. The samples were drawn from two sources: the first 160 participants of the ongoing ImmuneRACE study, and fewer than 1,500 subjects contributed by 6 global collaborators. The repertoires were made available in a free public database intended to serve as a resource for research on the immune response to SARS-CoV-2. HLA class I and class II types, where available, came from metadata supplied by the sample provider rather than from assay-based typing. The prospective study material was composed of cDNA or gDNA derived from T cells, B-cell-depleted T cells, or PBMCs. A de-identified subject ID, COVID-19 status, age in years and sex were almost always included in the sample metadata. Deeply sampled blood TCRbeta repertoires from subjects exposed to, actively infected with, or recovered from COVID-19 were included in the dataset.

TCRbeta CDR3 regions were amplified from genomic DNA by means of the immunoSEQ Assay, a bias-controlled multiplex PCR. The published analysis was carried out like this. The number of nucleated cells in each sample was estimated by amplification of reference gene primers within the assay. To quantify the absolute abundance of each unique TCRbeta CDR3 rearrangement, sequence reads were collapsed and filtered. For each sample, productive Simpson clonality was calculated as the square root of Simpson's diversity index over productive rearrangements. Sourced from immuneACCESS, this table was stored by TCRdb with only in-frame sequences that have V and J called. A share of the clones is absent; for the studies checked, an unresolved V gene accounts for under half, and the remainder has no known explanation. The DNA gave D and trimming, while V, J and clone size come from that table. Within this sample are hundreds of thousands of clones, with roughly 90% of them counted one time only. The ten largest clones take up 2.1% of the sample.

Trimming accounts for 5 bases at V and 1 base at J, while the number of junction bases matched to no gene is 4. CDR1 GTSNPN and CDR2 SVGIG were looked up in the germline V gene (reference sequence). The CDR3, from cysteine to phenylalanine, totals 14 residues. CDR3 DNA is the only sequence kept; it has 42 bases, read in frame from the first base. What the work shows at the level of the full study, not this receptor alone: The amount of clinical and demographic metadata varied by source and participant and was provided uncurated.

A second Seattle source provided samples from volunteer blood donors who had recovered from COVID-19. Whole blood was collected in K2EDTA tubes by collaborating institutions according to the institutions' own protocols. For TCRbeta analysis, collaborators shipped samples as frozen whole blood, isolated PBMCs, or DNA extracted from either of those sample types. On this clone itself: Its antigen has not been determined. No much larger clone is present one base from it, and per-base qualities are unavailable.

Sequenced input: peripheral blood. This chain joins TRBV30 to TRBJ1-1; 10 junctional bases match TRBD1. The TCR was taken from a woman aged 40 to 50 who had recovered from COVID-19. For the CDR3, the sequence is CAWGRQGANTEAFF. The base sequence is TGTGCCTGGGGGAGACAGGGGGCGAACACTGAAGCTTTCTTT.